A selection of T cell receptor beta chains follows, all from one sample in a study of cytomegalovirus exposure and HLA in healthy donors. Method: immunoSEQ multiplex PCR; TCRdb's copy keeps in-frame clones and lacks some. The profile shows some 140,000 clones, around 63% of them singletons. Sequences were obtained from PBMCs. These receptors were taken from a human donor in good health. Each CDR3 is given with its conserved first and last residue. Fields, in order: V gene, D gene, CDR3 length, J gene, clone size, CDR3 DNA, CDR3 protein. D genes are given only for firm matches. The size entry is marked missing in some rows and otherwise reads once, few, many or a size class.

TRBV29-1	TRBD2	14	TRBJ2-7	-	TGCAGCGTTGGGACCGGGACTAGGAGGTCCGAGCAGTACTTC	CSVGTGTRRSEQYF
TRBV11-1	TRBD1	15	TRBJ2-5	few	TGTGCCAGCAGCCCCAGGACAGGGGAGGGGGAGACCCAGTACTTC	CASSPRTGEGETQYF
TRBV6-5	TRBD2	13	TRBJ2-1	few	TGTGCCAGCAGGCTAGCGGTTTACAATGAGCAGTTCTTC	CASRLAVYNEQFF
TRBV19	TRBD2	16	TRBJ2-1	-	TGTGCCAGCAGTATTAATAGCGGGAGAGCCTACAATGAGCAGTTCTTC	CASSINSGRAYNEQFF
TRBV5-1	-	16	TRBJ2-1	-	TGCGCCAGCAGCGGGATCCCCCTAAGCGGGTACAATGAGCAGTTCTTC	CASSGIPLSGYNEQFF
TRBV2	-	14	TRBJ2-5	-	TGTGCCAGCAGTGCCCGAGGGAATCGGGAGACCCAGTACTTC	CASSARGNRETQYF
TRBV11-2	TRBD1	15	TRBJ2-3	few	TGTGCCAGCAGCTCAATTCAGGGGGTCGGGGATACGCAGTATTTT	CASSSIQGVGDTQYF
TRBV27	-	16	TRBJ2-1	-	TGTGCCAGCAGTTTATCCAGCGGTAGCTCCTACAATGAGCAGTTCTTC	CASSLSSGSSYNEQFF
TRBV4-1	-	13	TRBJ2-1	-	TGCGCCAGCAGCCACCCCGGCCCGGGTGAGCAGTTCTTC	CASSHPGPGEQFF
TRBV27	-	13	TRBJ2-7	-	TGTGCCAGCAGTTTAGAGTATTCTTACGAGCAGTACTTC	CASSLEYSYEQYF
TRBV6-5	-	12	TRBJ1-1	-	TGTGCCAGTGGGCCACCGAGCACTGAAGCTTTCTTT	CASGPPSTEAFF
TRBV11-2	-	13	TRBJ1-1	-	TGTGCCAGCAGCTTAGCCGACAGGATAGAAGCTTTCTTT	CASSLADRIEAFF
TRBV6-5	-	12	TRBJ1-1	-	TGTGCCAGCAGTTACGGGAGTACTGAAGCTTTCTTT	CASSYGSTEAFF
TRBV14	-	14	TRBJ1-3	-	TGTGCCAGCAGCCCCATAGGGGCCGGAAACACCATATATTTT	CASSPIGAGNTIYF
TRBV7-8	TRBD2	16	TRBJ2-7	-	TGTGCCAGCAGACCTCTCGGAGCGGGAGGCCGAAACGAGCAGTACTTC	CASRPLGAGGRNEQYF
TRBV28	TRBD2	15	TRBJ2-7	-	TGTGCCAGCAGTTTACCGACTAGCGCCTCAGGCGAGCAGTACTTC	CASSLPTSASGEQYF
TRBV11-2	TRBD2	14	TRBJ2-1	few	TGTGCCAGCAGCTTCGGACTAGCCGACAATGAGCAGTTCTTC	CASSFGLADNEQFF
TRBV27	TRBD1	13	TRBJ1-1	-	TGTGCCAGCAGTTCCGGGACAGGGTTTGAAGCTTTCTTT	CASSSGTGFEAFF
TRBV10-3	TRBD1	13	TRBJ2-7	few	TGTGCCACCCGACAGGGACCACCTGGCGAGCAGTACTTC	CATRQGPPGEQYF
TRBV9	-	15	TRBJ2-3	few	TGTGCCAGCAGCGTAGTCGGGTCGGGAGCAGATACGCAGTATTTT	CASSVVGSGADTQYF
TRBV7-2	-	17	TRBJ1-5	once	TGTGCCAGCAGCCCCCGGGGGGGCTACCTCCCCAATCAGCCCCAGCATTTT	CASSPRGGYLPNQPQHF
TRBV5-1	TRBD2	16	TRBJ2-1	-	TGCGCCAGCAGTCTCACCTCGCGGGAGAGATACAATGAGCAGTTCTTC	CASSLTSRERYNEQFF
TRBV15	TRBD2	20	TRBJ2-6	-	TGTGCCACCAGCAGGAAGGGACTAGCGGGACTCCTGACTGGGGCCAACGTCCTGACTTTC	CATSRKGLAGLLTGANVLTF
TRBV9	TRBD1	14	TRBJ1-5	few	TGTGCCAGCAGCGGGGGACAGGTCGCTCAGCCCCAGCATTTT	CASSGGQVAQPQHF
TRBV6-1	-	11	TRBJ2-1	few	TGTGCCAGCAGTGAAACGGATGAGCAGTTCTTC	CASSETDEQFF
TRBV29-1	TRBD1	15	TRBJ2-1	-	TGCAGCGTTGTGGTTGGGGACAGATCCTACAATGAGCAGTTCTTC	CSVVVGDRSYNEQFF
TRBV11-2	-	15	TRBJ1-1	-	TGTGCCAGCAGAAGAATACAGGGACAGAACACTGAAGCTTTCTTT	CASRRIQGQNTEAFF
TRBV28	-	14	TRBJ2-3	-	TGTGCCAGCAGTTTATCCGGGGTGACAGATACGCAGTATTTT	CASSLSGVTDTQYF
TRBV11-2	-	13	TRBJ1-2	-	TGTGCCAGCAGGGCAGTGGCTAACTATGGCTACACCTTC	CASRAVANYGYTF